Listed here are 25 T cell receptor beta chains from one sample, sequenced in a study of T cell responses to AZD1222 COVID-19 vaccine. Libraries were prepared by immunoSEQ multiplex PCR; TCRdb keeps only in-frame clonotypes and omits some of them. The sample consists of about 120,000 clones, about 85% of them appearing once. The sequences come from peripheral blood, collected 28 days after the second AZD1222 dose. These receptors originate from an adult who received the AZD1222 COVID-19 vaccine.

The chain uses TRBV5-1 and TRBJ1-6, with D possibly TRBD1 on 6 matching bases. There are 17 residues in the CDR3. Trimming took off 0 bases at V and 4 bases at J, with 14 bases between the two ends. Germline assignment: CDR1 SGHRS and CDR2 YFSETQ. CDR3 region: CASSLAGGATYNSPLHF. CDR3 sequence (DNA): TGCGCCAGCAGCTTGGCCGGGGGCGCCACTTATAATTCACCCCTCCACTTT. The full variable domain, rest sourced from reference TRBV5-1 and TRBJ1-6, is KAGVTQTPRYLIKTRGQQVTLSCSPISGHRSVSWYQQTPGQGLQFLFEYFSETQRNKGNFPGRFSGRQFSNSRSEMNVSTLELGDSALYLCASSLAGGATYNSPLHFGNGTRLTVT.

In this sample, this clone turned up once. The chain employs TRBV7-8 and TRBJ2-1; TRBD2 aligns across 9 bases. The CDR3 loop spans 15 amino acids. The trim removed 5 bases at V and 3 bases at J, leaving 5 bases unmatched. Germline-derived CDR1 and CDR2 are SGHVS and FQNEAQ. The CDR3 sequence: CASSETSGGYNEQFF. The CDR3, as DNA: TGTGCCAGCAGCGAGACTAGCGGAGGCTACAATGAGCAGTTCTTC.

This chain links TRBV7-8 with TRBJ2-6; TRBD1 matches 7 bases. In germline, CDR1 is SGHVS, CDR2 FQNEAQ. Losses at the gene ends were 5 bases for V and 3 bases for J; bases not matched to a gene: 13. This CDR3 contains 18 residues. The CDR3 DNA follows: TGTGCCAGCAGCCAGAGACAGGGCCGTGGGTATGGGGCCAACGTCCTGACTTTC. This sequence encodes CASSQRQGRGYGANVLTF.

The CDR3: CASSFSGAPGQPQHF. In DNA, the CDR3 is TGTGCCAGCAGCTTCTCAGGGGCCCCTGGACAGCCCCAGCATTTT. The chain combines TRBV7-8 with TRBJ1-5, with D perhaps matching TRBD1 (6 bases). The CDR3 extends over 15 amino acids. CDR1 is SGHVS and CDR2 is FQNEAQ in the germline V gene. Trimming pared 3 bases from V and 7 bases from J, leaving 16 bases between.

The rearrangement uses TRBV5-1 and TRBJ1-6, with TRBD1 identical over 8 bases. The CDR3 spans 14 residues. Germline V gives CDR1 SGHRS, CDR2 YFSETQ. The junction had 3 bases not matched to a gene; V was cut back by 1 base and J by 9 bases. CDR3 sequence reads: CASSLHGTGSPLHF. The CDR3 DNA sequence: TGCGCCAGCAGCTTGCACGGGACAGGTTCACCCCTCCACTTT.

The chain combines TRBV30 with TRBJ1-1; no definite D call. V was cut by 8 bases and J by 5 bases, with 15 bases left in between. The germline V gene has CDR1 GTSNPN and CDR2 SVGIG (reference sequence). The CDR3 sequence is 12 residues long. The CDR3 here is CARDFGRTEAFF. The CDR3 DNA follows: TGTGCCCGGGATTTCGGGCGGACTGAAGCTTTCTTT.

The CDR3 nucleotides are TGCGCCAGCAGCCAAGATATGGGTCAGCCCCAGCATTTT. Its translation: CASSQDMGQPQHF. This rearrangement joins TRBV4-1 to TRBJ1-5, with D unclear. V lost 0 bases and J 6 bases, leaving 6 bases between the germline ends. The CDR3 runs to 13 residues. The germline gives CDR1 MGHRA, CDR2 YSYEKL.

The rearrangement joins TRBV4-3 to TRBJ2-2, with TRBD1 as a possible D gene (6 bases). The CDR3 loop spans 16 amino acids. CDR1 is LGHNA and CDR2 is YSLEER in the germline V gene. Trimming took 0 bases from V and 3 from J, leaving 11 bases between them. CDR3 residues: CASSQEWGLDTGELFF. The CDR3 region has the DNA TGCGCCAGCAGCCAAGAGTGGGGGCTCGACACCGGGGAGCTGTTTTTT.

The chain is built from TRBV5-5 and TRBJ1-1; no clear D. The length of the CDR3 is 14 residues. The germline V gene has CDR1 SGHKS and CDR2 YYEKEE (reference sequence). V was trimmed by 2 bases and J by 1 base, leaving 9 bases between them. CDR3 sequence: CASSFRGENTEAFF. The CDR3 DNA sequence: TGTGCCAGCAGCTTTCGTGGGGAGAACACTGAAGCTTTCTTT.

V usage is TRBV28 and J usage is TRBJ1-5; TRBD1 might be the D (6 bases). Germline lookup yields CDR1 MDHEN and CDR2 SYDVKM. V shed 4 bases and J shed 0 bases, with 13 bases lying between them. The CDR3 consists of 16 residues. Here the CDR3 reads CASSSDSWVSNQPQHF. The CDR3 DNA is TGTGCCAGCAGTTCGGACAGTTGGGTTAGCAATCAGCCCCAGCATTTT. Combining the CDR3 with reference TRBV28 and TRBJ1-5 gives the whole variable domain DVKVTQSSRYLVKRTGEKVFLECVQDMDHENMFWYRQDPGLGLRLIYFSYDVKMKEKGDIPEGYSVSREKKERFSLILESASTNQTSMYLCASSSDSWVSNQPQHFGDGTRLSIL.

The chain uses TRBV19 and TRBJ1-5, with a tentative D call TRBD1 (6 bases). Between the trimmed V and J ends, which lost 3 bases and 2 bases, there was a span of 11 bases. Germline V gene lookup returns CDR1 LNHDA and CDR2 SQIVND (reference sequence). This CDR3 has 15 residues. The CDR3 DNA follows: TGTGCCAGTAGTATTACAGGGTTACGCAATCAGCCCCAGCATTTT. Its translation: CASSITGLRNQPQHF.

This clone was observed a single time. The chain uses TRBV23-1 and TRBJ1-2; 10 nucleotides align to TRBD1. TRBV23-1 is an open reading frame whose function is uncertain. The CDR3 spans 14 residues. J was trimmed by 8 bases and V by 6 bases; bases with no gene match: 9. The CDR3 region is CASSPRQGAGGYTF. The CDR3 nucleotides read TGCGCCAGCAGCCCAAGACAGGGGGCGGGCGGCTACACCTTC.

The V and J genes are TRBV6-1 and TRBJ2-5; TRBD2 matches 14 bases. Germline assignment: CDR1 MNHNS and CDR2 SASEGT. The CDR3 is 18 amino acids. Unmatched junction bases numbered 9, after V lost 4 bases and J lost 2 bases. The CDR3 is CASSGTSGGRPQQETQYF. CDR3 coding DNA: TGTGCCAGCAGTGGGACTAGCGGGGGGCGACCACAGCAAGAGACCCAGTACTTC.

The chain combines TRBV2 with TRBJ1-6, with D tentatively TRBD1 (6 bases). The CDR3 runs to 13 residues. V lost 5 bases and J 9 bases, leaving 11 bases between the germline ends. Germline CDR1 reads SNHLY; CDR2 reads FYNNEI. The CDR3 sequence is CASSKGGSSPLHF. Written as DNA, the CDR3 is TGTGCCAGCAGTAAAGGGGGTTCTTCACCCCTCCACTTT.

This clone was recorded once. The gene calls are TRBV9 and TRBJ1-4, with a possible D match to TRBD1 (5 bases). The V end lost 3 bases, the J end lost 8 bases, and 11 bases lay between the germline ends. From germline, CDR1 is SGDLS and CDR2 YYNGEE. The CDR3 is 13 amino acids. The CDR3 protein is CASSDGGDEKLFF. CDR3 bases: TGTGCCAGCAGCGATGGGGGGGACGAAAAACTGTTTTTT.

J is TRBJ1-2 and V is TRBV11-2; TRBD1 might be the D (6 bases). V lost 7 bases and J lost 7, with 16 bases in between. Germline CDR1 reads SGHAT; CDR2 reads FQNNGV. The CDR3 is made up of 13 amino acids. Here the CDR3 DNA reads TGTGCCAGCACCCAAGGGGGGGGCTCTGGCTACACCTTC. Protein sequence: CASTQGGGSGYTF.

The chain recombines TRBV6-5 with TRBJ2-1, with D perhaps matching TRBD1 (5 bases). This CDR3 spans 13 amino acids. V was shortened by 0 bases and J by 8 bases, with 8 bases between the two germline ends. Germline V CDR1 and CDR2: MNHEY, SVGAGI. CDR3: CASSYSQGYEQFF. The CDR3 DNA follows: TGTGCCAGCAGTTACTCGCAGGGTTATGAGCAGTTCTTC.

V gene TRBV6-6 combines with J gene TRBJ1-5; D is ambiguous. This CDR3 is built from 14 residues. In germline, CDR1 is MNHNY, CDR2 SVGAGI (reference sequence). V lost 2 bases, J lost 2 bases, and 7 bases lay in between. The CDR3 here is CASSYRSGNQPQHF. CDR3 nucleotides: TGTGCCAGCAGTTACCGATCGGGCAATCAGCCCCAGCATTTT.

This chain uses TRBV6-5 with TRBJ2-7; D gene uncertain. The germline CDR1 and CDR2 sequences are MNHEY and SVGAGI. CDR3 length equals 13 residues. Trimming took 2 bases from V and 3 from J, leaving 8 bases between them. CDR3 sequence reads: CASSYGLVYEQYF. CDR3 nucleotide sequence: TGTGCCAGCAGTTACGGGCTTGTCTACGAGCAGTACTTC.

This chain uses TRBV30 with TRBJ1-2; no reliable D call. With 0 bases removed from V and 7 bases from J, the gap between germline ends came to 9 bases. Germline V CDR1 and CDR2: GTSNPN, SVGIG (reference sequence). The CDR3 runs 12 residues. The CDR3 DNA is TGTGCCTGGAGTGTGCTCGTTAGTGGCTACACCTTC. It specifies CAWSVLVSGYTF.

This clone was seen a single time. This sequence joins TRBV19 and TRBJ1-2, with a possible D match to TRBD1 (6 bases). Per the germline V gene, CDR1 is LNHDA and CDR2 is SQIVND (reference sequence). The V end was cut by 6 bases, the J end by 7 bases, with 18 bases between. The CDR3 spans 14 residues. This CDR3 reads CASSDTRTAPGYTF. In DNA form, the CDR3 reads TGTGCCAGTAGCGATACTCGGACAGCCCCTGGCTACACCTTC.

The chain employs TRBV6-5 and TRBJ1-1; D is undetermined. The germline CDR1 and CDR2 sequences are MNHEY and SVGAGI. V dropped 6 bases and J dropped 1 base, with 9 bases sitting between them. The CDR3 has 13 residues. The CDR3 nucleotides are TGTGCCAGCAGGAGAAAGAGGAACACTGAAGCTTTCTTT. Encoded protein: CASRRKRNTEAFF.

The CDR3 nucleotides read TGTGCCAGCAGTCGGGACAGGAACCAAGAGACCCAGTACTTC. It encodes CASSRDRNQETQYF. The gene calls are TRBV2 and TRBJ2-5; 8 bases are a match to TRBD1. The length of the CDR3 is 14 residues. After removal of 5 bases from V and 0 bases from J, the junction contained 2 bases not matched to a gene. Germline assignment: CDR1 SNHLY and CDR2 FYNNEI.

This clone was detected a few times. V is TRBV4-1 and J is TRBJ1-1; possibly TRBD1 for D (6 bases). This CDR3 is built from 14 residues. The germline V gene encodes CDR1 MGHRA and CDR2 YSYEKL. Trimming pared 4 bases from V and 3 bases from J, leaving 12 bases between. The CDR3 sequence: CASSRTVDYTEAFF. DNA for the CDR3: TGCGCCAGCAGCCGGACAGTCGACTACACTGAAGCTTTCTTT.

V usage is TRBV5-1 and J usage is TRBJ1-5; the D gene is possibly TRBD1 (6 bases). Germline-derived CDR1 and CDR2 are SGHRS and YFSETQ. V was pared by 4 bases and J by 5 bases, with 13 bases between. This CDR3 spans 14 amino acids. This chain's CDR3 is CASSSGQFDQPQHF. The DNA for the CDR3 is TGCGCCAGCAGCAGCGGACAGTTCGATCAGCCCCAGCATTTT.